The clone carrying this T cell receptor (delta chain) is medium-sized. This sample was included in a study of gamma-delta T cells after stem cell transplantation. TCRdb called clones anew from the RT-PCR reads with CATT. The data show around 12,000 delta-chain clones, with around 41% seen just once and about 2.8% held by the top ten. Trimming took 0 bases from V and 4 from J; bases not matched to a gene: 1. Germline CDR1 GEAIGNYY, CDR2 EKD. This CDR3 comprises 14 residues. This chain connects TRDV2 to TRDJ2; 7 bases align to TRDD3. The sequencing input was gamma-delta T cells. The sequence came from a human donor. It is not recorded whose cells these are; they may come from a transplant donor. CDR3 sequence reads: CACDTVGETAQLFF. In DNA, the CDR3 is TGTGCCTGTGACACCGTGGGGGAGACAGCACAACTCTTCTTT.